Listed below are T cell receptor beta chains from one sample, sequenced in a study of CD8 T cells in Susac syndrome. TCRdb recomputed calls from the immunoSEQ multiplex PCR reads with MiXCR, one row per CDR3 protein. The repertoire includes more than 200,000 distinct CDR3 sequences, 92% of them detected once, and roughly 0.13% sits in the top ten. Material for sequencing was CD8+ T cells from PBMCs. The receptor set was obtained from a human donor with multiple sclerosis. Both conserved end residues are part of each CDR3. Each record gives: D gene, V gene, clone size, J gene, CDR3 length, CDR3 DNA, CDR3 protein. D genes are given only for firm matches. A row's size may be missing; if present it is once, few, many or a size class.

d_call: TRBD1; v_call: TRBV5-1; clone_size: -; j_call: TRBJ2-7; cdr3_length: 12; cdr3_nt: TGCGCCAGCAAAGAGACAGGGTTCGAGCAGTACTTC; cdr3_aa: CASKETGFEQYF
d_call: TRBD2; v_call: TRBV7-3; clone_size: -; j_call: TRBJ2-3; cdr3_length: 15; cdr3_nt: TGTGCCAGCAGCTTAGGGGGGGAAGTGGCAGATACGCAGTATTTT; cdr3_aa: CASSLGGEVADTQYF
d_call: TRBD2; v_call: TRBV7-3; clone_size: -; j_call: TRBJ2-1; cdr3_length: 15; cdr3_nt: TGTGCCAGCAGCTATAGCGGGGAATCCTACAATGAGCAGTTCTTC; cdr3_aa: CASSYSGESYNEQFF
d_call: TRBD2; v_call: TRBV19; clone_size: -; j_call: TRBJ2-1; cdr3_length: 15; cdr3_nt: TGTGCCAGTAGTCTGGGGGGGAATTCCTACAATGAGCAGTTCTTC; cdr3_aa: CASSLGGNSYNEQFF
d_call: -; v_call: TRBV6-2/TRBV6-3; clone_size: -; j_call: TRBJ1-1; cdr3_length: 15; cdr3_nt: TGTGCCAGCAGTTACCCAACCCTCTTGAACACTGAAGCTTTCTTT; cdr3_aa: CASSYPTLLNTEAFF
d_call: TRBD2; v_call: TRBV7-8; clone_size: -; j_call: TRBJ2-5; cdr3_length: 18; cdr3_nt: TGTGCCAGCAGCGTCAACTCTCGACTAGCGGGAGGGCAAGAGACCCAGTACTTC; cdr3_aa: CASSVNSRLAGGQETQYF
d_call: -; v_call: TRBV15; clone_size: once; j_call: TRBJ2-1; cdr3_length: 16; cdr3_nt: TGTGCCACCTCCCTGGGCGCGAGGAGCTCCTACAATGAGCAGTTCTTC; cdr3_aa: CATSLGARSSYNEQFF
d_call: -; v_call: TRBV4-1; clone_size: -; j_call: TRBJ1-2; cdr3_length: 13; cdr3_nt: TGCGCCAGCAGCCAACGTAGACAGGTCGGGGGTACCTTC; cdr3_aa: CASSQRRQVGGTF
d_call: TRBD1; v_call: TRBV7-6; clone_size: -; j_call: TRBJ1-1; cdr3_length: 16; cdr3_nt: TGTGCCAGCAGCGCCCGACAGGGGCGGCTAGACACTGAAGCTTTCTTT; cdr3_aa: CASSARQGRLDTEAFF
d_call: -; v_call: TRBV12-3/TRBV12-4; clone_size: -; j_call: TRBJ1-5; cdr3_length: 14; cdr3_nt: TGTGCCAGCGGGGAAAGGGGGGTCAATCAGCCCCAGCATTTT; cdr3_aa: CASGERGVNQPQHF
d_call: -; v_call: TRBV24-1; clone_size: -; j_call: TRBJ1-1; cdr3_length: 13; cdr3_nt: TGTGCCACCAGTGACTCGCAGGGAACTGAAGCTTTCTTT; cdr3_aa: CATSDSQGTEAFF
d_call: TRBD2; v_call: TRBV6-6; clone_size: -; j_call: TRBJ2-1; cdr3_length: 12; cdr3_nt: TGTGCCAGCGGTAGCGGGAGTAATGAGCAGTTCTTC; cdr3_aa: CASGSGSNEQFF
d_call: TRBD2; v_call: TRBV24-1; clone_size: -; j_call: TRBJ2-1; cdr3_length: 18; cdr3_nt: TGTGCCACCAGTGATAGGTCTCGGGGGGACCCAACGTACAATGAGCAGTTCTTC; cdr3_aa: CATSDRSRGDPTYNEQFF
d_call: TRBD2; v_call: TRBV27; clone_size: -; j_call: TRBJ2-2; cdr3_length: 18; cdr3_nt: TGTGCCAGCACCCCGACTAGCGGGGGGGCCGGTAACACCGGGGAGCTGTTTTTT; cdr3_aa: CASTPTSGGAGNTGELFF
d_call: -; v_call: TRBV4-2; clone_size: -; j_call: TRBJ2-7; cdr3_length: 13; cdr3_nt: TGTGCCAGCAGCCAAGGCCCAGGGTGGGAGCAGTACTTC; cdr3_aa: CASSQGPGWEQYF
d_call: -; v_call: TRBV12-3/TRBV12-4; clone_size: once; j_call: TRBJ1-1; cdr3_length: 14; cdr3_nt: TGTGCCAGCAGTATGGGACATTCGGGGACTGAAGCTTTCTTT; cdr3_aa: CASSMGHSGTEAFF
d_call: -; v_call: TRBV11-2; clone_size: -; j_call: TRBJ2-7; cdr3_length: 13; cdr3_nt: TGTGCCAGCACCAGGACGGATTATTACGAGCAGTACTTC; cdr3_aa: CASTRTDYYEQYF
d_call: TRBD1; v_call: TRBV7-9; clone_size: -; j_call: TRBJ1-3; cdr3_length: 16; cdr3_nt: TGTGCCAGCAGGTCTCTAACAGGGGGGCTCGGAAACACCATATATTTT; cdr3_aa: CASRSLTGGLGNTIYF
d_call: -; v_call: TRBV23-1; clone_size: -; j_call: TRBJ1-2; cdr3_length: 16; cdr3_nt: TGCGCCAGCAGTCAATCGGCCACGGGTGGAAACTATGGCTACACCTTC; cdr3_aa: CASSQSATGGNYGYTF
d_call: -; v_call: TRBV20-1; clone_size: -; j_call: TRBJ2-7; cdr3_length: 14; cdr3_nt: TGCAGTGCTAGAGAACGGGGCCCTTCAAAGGAGCAGTACTTC; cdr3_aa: CSARERGPSKEQYF
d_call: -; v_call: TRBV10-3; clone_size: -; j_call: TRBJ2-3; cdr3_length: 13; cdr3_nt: TGTGCCATCAGTGAGGGCAGCACAGATACGCAGTATTTT; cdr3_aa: CAISEGSTDTQYF
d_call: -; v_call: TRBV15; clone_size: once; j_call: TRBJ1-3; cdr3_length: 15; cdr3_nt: TGTGCCACCAGCATTTCGGGGAACTCTGGAAACACCATATATTTT; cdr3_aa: CATSISGNSGNTIYF
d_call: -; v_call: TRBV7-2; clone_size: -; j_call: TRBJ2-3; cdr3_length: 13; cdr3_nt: TGTGCCAGCAGCTTAGAGATGACAGATACGCAGTATTTT; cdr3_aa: CASSLEMTDTQYF
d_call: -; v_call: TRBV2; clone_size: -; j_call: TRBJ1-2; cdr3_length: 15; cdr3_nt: TGTGCCAGCAGGGGGTTGCTCCCTAAGGGCTATGGCTACACCTTC; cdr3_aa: CASRGLLPKGYGYTF
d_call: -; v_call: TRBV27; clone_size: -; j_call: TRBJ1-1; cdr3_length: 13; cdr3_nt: TGTGCCAGCAGCAAAGCCCTAAACACTGAAGCTTTCTTT; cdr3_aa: CASSKALNTEAFF
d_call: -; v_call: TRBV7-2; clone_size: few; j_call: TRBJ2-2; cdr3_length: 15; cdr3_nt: TGTGCCAGCAGCTTGAGGGGGGCGAACACCGGGGAGCTGTTTTTT; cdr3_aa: CASSLRGANTGELFF
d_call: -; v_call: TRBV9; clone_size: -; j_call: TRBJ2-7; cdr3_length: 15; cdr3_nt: TGTGCCAGCAGCGTAGCATCGGACACCACCTACGAGCAGTACTTC; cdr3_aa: CASSVASDTTYEQYF
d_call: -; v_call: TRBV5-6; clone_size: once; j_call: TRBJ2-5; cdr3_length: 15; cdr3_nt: TGTGCCAGCAGCTTCCTGGGGGGGGCACAAGAGACCCAGTACTTC; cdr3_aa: CASSFLGGAQETQYF
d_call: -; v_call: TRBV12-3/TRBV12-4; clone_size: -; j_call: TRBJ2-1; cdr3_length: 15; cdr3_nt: TGTGCCAGCAGTTTAGGCGGGATCGGGCTCAATGAGCAGTTCTTC; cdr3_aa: CASSLGGIGLNEQFF
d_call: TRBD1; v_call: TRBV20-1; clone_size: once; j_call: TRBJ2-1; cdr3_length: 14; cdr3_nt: TGCAGTGCCACACGGACAGGGGCCGGGGATGAGCAGTTCTTC; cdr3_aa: CSATRTGAGDEQFF
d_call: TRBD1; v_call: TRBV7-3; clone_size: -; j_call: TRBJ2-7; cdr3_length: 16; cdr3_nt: TGTGCCAGCAGCACCCAGACACAGGGGGCCAACTACGAGCAGTACTTC; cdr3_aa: CASSTQTQGANYEQYF
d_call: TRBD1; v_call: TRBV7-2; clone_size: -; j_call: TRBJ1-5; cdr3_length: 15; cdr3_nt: TGTGCCAGCAGTTTAGGGGGCGTGGGCAATCAGCCCCAGCATTTT; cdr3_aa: CASSLGGVGNQPQHF
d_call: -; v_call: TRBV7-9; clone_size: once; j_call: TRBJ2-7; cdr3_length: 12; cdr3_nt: TGTGCCAGCAGCGGAAAAAAGTACGAGCAGTACTTC; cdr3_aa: CASSGKKYEQYF
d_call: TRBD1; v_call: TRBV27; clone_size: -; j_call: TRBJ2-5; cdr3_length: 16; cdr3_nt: TGTGCCAGCAGTCCCCAAGGGACAGGGGGACAAGAGACCCAGTACTTC; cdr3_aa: CASSPQGTGGQETQYF
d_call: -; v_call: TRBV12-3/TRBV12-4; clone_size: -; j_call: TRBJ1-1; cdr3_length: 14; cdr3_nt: TGTGCCAGCAGTTTTCATGGGGACAACACTGAAGCTTTCTTT; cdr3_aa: CASSFHGDNTEAFF
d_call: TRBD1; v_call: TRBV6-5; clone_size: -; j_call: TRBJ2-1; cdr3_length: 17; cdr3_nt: TGTGCCAGCAGTTACACACCCGGACAGGGGGGGCTCAATGAGCAGTTCTTC; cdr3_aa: CASSYTPGQGGLNEQFF
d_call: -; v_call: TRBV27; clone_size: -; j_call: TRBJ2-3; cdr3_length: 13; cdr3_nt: TGTGCCAGCAGTTTAGTAGTCGCAGATACGCAGTATTTT; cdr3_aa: CASSLVVADTQYF
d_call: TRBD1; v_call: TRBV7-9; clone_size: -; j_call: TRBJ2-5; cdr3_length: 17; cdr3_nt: TGTGCCAGCAGCTCCCTGAGGACAGGCCGAAATCAAGAGACCCAGTACTTC; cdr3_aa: CASSSLRTGRNQETQYF
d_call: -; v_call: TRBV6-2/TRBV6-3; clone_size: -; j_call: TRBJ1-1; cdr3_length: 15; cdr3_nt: TGTGCCAGCAGACACCGTGGCGAGATTCACACTGAAGCTTTCTTT; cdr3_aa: CASRHRGEIHTEAFF
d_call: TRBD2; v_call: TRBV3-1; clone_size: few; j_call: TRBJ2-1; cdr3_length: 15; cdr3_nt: TGTGCCAGCAGCCTAACGGCAGCGGGATCATACGAGCAGTTCTTC; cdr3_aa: CASSLTAAGSYEQFF
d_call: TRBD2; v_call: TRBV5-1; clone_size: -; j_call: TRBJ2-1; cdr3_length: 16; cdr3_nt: TGCGCCAGCAAAACTAGCGGCCTTAGCTCCTACAATGAGCAGTTCTTC; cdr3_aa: CASKTSGLSSYNEQFF
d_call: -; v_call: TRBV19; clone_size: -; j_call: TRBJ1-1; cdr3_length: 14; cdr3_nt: TGTGCCAGTAGTATCGGTGAAGGGGACACTGAAGCTTTCTTT; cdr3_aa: CASSIGEGDTEAFF
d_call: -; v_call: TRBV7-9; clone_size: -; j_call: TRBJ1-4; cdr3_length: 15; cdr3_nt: TGTGCCAGCAGCTGGCAGGGAGGGCAGGGTGAAAAACTGTTTTTT; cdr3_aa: CASSWQGGQGEKLFF
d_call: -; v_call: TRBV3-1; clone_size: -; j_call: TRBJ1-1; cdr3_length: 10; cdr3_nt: TGTGCCGGAGGGGCTACTGAAGCTTTCTTT; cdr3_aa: CAGGATEAFF
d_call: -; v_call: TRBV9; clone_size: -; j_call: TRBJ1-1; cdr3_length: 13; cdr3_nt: TGTGCCAGCAGCGTAGGGACTGTAGGTGAAGCTTTCTTT; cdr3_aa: CASSVGTVGEAFF
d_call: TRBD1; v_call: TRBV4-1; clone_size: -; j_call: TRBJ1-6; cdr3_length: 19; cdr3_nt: TGCGCCAGCAGCCAAGCCCCAAACAGGGGGCACTCCTATAATTCACCCCTCCACTTT; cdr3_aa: CASSQAPNRGHSYNSPLHF
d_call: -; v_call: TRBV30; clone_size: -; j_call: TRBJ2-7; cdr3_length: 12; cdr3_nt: TGTGCCTGGGGGCGGCCGTACTACGAGCAGTACTTC; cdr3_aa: CAWGRPYYEQYF
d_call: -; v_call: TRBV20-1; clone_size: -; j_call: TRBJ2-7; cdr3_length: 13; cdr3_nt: TGCAGTGCTAGAGGTCTAGGAACCCACGAGCAGTACTTC; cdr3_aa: CSARGLGTHEQYF
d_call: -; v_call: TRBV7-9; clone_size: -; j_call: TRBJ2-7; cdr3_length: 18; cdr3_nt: TGTGCCAGCAGCTTAGGGGTCGGGCAGGGTAGGTTCGTCTACGAGCAGTACTTC; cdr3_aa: CASSLGVGQGRFVYEQYF
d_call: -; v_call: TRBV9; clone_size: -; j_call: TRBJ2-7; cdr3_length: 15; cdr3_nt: TGTGCCAGCAGCGTAGCGGGGGCCTCGTCCTACGAGCAGTACTTC; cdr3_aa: CASSVAGASSYEQYF
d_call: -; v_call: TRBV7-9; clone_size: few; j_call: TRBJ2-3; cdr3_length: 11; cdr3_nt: TGTGCCAGCATCGAGGGGGATACGCAGTATTTT; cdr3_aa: CASIEGDTQYF
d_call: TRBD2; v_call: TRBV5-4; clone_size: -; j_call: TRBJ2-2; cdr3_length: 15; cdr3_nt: TGTGCCAGCAGCTTGAGGGAAGCGGGGACCGGGGAGCTGTTTTTT; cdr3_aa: CASSLREAGTGELFF
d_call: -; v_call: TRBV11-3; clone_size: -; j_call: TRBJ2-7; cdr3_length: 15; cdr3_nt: TGTGCCAGCAGCTTAGCACAGACCGGACTCTACGAGCAGTACTTC; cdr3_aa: CASSLAQTGLYEQYF